The present entry profiles one TCR beta chain with its context. This entry belongs to a study of CD8 T cells in ankylosing spondylitis. TCRdb independently ran MiXCR on the 5' RACE reads; one entry per CDR3 protein. Among over 150,000 distinct CDR3 sequences listed, roughly 13% were seen once. Germline V gene data show CDR1 as SEHNR and CDR2 as FQNEAQ (reference sequence). V was pared by 0 bases and J by 1 base, with 12 bases of the junction left unmatched. The CDR3 extends over 18 amino acids. The clonotype originates from a male donor with ankylosing spondylitis or in good health (not recorded which). Sequences were obtained from blood, either unsorted or a sorted T cell fraction (not recorded which). The chain is built from TRBV7-9 and TRBJ2-7; 7 bases map to TRBD2. The CDR3 nucleotides are TGTGCCAGCAGCTTAGCGGGGGTAGCGGGCCCTACATCCTACGAGCAGTACTTC. The encoded protein is CASSLAGVAGPTSYEQYF.